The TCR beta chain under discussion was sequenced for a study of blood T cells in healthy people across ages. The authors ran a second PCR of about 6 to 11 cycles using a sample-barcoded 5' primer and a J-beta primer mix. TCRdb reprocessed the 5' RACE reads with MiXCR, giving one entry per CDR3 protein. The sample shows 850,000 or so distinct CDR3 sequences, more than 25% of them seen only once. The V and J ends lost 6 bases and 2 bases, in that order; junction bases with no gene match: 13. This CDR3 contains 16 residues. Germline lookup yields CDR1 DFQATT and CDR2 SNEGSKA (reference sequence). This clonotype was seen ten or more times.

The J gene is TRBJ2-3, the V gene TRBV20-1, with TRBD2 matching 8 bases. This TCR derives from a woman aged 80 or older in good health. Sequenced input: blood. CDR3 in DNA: TGCAGTGCCGGGGGGGCGGCGACGGGCCCCACAGATACGCAGTATTTT. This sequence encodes CSAGGAATGPTDTQYF.